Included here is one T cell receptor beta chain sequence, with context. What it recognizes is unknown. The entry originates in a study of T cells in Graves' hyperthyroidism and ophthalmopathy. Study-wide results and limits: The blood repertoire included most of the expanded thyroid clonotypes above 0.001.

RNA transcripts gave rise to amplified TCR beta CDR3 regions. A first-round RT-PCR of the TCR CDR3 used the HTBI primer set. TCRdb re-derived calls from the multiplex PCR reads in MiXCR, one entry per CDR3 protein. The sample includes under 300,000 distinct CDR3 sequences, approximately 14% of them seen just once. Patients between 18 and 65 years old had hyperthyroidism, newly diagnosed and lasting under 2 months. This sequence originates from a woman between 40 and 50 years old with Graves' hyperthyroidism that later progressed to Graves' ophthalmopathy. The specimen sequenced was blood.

CDR3 in amino acids: CASRRGGLASTGELFF. For the CDR3, the DNA is TGTGCCAGCAGGCGGGGAGGCCTAGCGAGCACCGGGGAGCTGTTTTTT. V and J are TRBV6-1 and TRBJ2-2; TRBD2 might be the D (6 bases). V was clipped by 6 bases and J by 4 bases, with 18 bases between them. This CDR3 has 16 amino acids. Germline V CDR1 and CDR2: MNHNS, SASEGT.